This T cell receptor beta chain was recorded in a study of response to subunit inactivated influenza vaccine. Study outcomes and limitations: Authors suggested few new T cells are recruited by each seasonal influenza vaccination.

One entry per CDR3 protein, called by TCRdb with MiXCR from the RT-PCR reads. In the table there are under 750,000 distinct CDR3 sequences, over 9.5% of which are singletons. Turning to this clonotype: Its antigen is still unknown.

Germline-derived CDR1 and CDR2 are LGHDT and YNNKEL (reference sequence). V lost 1 base and J lost 5; bases outside the gene matches: 8. The CDR3 contains 17 residues. This material consisted of PBMCs from blood, taken on the day of vaccination. The J gene is TRBJ2-1, the V gene TRBV3-1, with 10 bases lining up with TRBD2. The TCR originated in a man between 50 and 59 years old who received an inactivated influenza vaccine. The CDR3 coding sequence is TGTGCCAGCAGCCAAGTTCCGGGAGCGGGAGGGAACAATGAGCAGTTCTTC. It specifies CASSQVPGAGGNNEQFF.